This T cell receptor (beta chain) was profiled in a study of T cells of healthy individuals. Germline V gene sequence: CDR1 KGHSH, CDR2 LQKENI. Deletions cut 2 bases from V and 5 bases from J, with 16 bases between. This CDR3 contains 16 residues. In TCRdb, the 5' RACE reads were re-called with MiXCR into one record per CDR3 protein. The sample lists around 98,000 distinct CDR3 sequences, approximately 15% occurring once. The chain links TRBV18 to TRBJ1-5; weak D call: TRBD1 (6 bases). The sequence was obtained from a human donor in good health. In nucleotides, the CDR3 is TGTGCCAGCTCACCAGACCGGGCAGGGGAGGATCAGCCCCAGCATTTT. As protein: CASSPDRAGEDQPQHF. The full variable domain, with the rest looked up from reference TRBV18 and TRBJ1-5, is NAGVMQNPRHLVRRRGQEARLRCSPMKGHSHVYWYRQLPEEGLKFMVYLQKENIIDESGMPKERFSAEFPKEGPSILRIQQVVRGDSAAYFCASSPDRAGEDQPQHFGDGTRLSIL.